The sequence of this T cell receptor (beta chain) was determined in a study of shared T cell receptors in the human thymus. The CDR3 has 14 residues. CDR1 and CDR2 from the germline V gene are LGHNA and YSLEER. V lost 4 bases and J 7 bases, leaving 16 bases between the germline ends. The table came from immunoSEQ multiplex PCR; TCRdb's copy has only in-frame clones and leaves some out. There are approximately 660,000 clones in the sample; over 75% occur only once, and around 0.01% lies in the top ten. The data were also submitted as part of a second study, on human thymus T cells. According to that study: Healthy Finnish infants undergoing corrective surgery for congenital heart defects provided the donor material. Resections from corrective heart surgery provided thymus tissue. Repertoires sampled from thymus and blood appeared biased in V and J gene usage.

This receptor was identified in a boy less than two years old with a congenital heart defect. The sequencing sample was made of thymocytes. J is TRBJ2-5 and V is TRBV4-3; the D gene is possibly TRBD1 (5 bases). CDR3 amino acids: CASSPAGPQGTQYF. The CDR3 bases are TGCGCCAGCAGCCCGGCCGGGCCCCAGGGGACCCAGTACTTC.